This entry lists 17 T cell receptor beta chains sequenced from one sample in a study of blood T cell repertoires in COVID-19. Clones were sequenced by immunoSEQ multiplex PCR, and TCRdb holds only the in-frame ones, with some missing. The sample includes 150,000 to 200,000 clones, around 80% seen only once; the top ten take approximately 15%. What was sequenced was PBMCs or T cells enriched from blood (not recorded which). These receptors originate from a man in his 60s who had been exposed to COVID-19.

This clone showed up just a few times. Within the sample, other DNA sequences also encode this same CDR3. The chain is built from TRBV7-9 and TRBJ1-2; TRBD1 agrees at 7 bases. The V segment lost 5 bases and the J segment 4 bases; nucleotides outside the gene matches: 4. Per the germline V gene, CDR1 is SEHNR and CDR2 is FQNEAQ (reference sequence). The CDR3 sequence is 13 residues long. The CDR3 DNA is TGTGCCAGCAGCCCCAGGACAGGCTATGGCTACACCTTC. Protein sequence: CASSPRTGYGYTF.

This chain uses TRBV5-1 with TRBJ2-3, with 9 bases fitting TRBD2. The germline V gene has CDR1 SGHRS and CDR2 YFSETQ. The V segment lost 1 base and the J segment 5 bases; nucleotides outside the gene matches: 5. The CDR3 is 15 amino acids. The CDR3 loop is CASSLQAGGRDTQYF. The DNA for the CDR3 is TGCGCCAGCAGCTTGCAAGCGGGGGGCCGAGATACGCAGTATTTT.

This clone was counted once. The chain combines TRBV6-5 with TRBJ1-1; perhaps TRBD1 as D (5 bases). V lost 6 bases and J 1 base, leaving 12 bases between the germline ends. CDR1 and CDR2 (germline): MNHEY, SVGAGI. The CDR3 consists of 14 residues. CDR3 coding DNA: TGTGCCAGCAGGAAAGGGGATAAGAACACTGAAGCTTTCTTT. It translates to CASRKGDKNTEAFF.

The rearrangement joins TRBV6-2 or TRBV6-3 to TRBJ1-2; D remains unclear. The V end lost 2 bases, the J end lost 0 bases, and 10 bases lay between the germline ends. The CDR3 loop spans 15 amino acids. The V gene's germline CDR1 is MNHEY and CDR2 SVGEGT. CDR3 nucleotide sequence: TGTGCCAGCAGTTACGCCCCGGGTACTAACTATGGCTACACCTTC. The encoded protein is CASSYAPGTNYGYTF.

The chain has TRBV9 and TRBJ1-4; D remains ambiguous. V shed 1 base and J shed 2 bases, with 12 bases lying between them. Per germline, CDR1 SGDLS and CDR2 YYNGEE. The CDR3 is 16 residues long. The CDR3 here is CASSVPLTLTNEKLFF. CDR3 sequence (DNA): TGTGCCAGCAGCGTACCCCTGACACTTACTAATGAAAAACTGTTTTTT.

The V call is TRBV7-7, the J call TRBJ2-5; 11 positions agree with TRBD2. The CDR3 is 16 amino acids. Trimming cost V 6 bases and J 4 bases; bases outside gene matches: 10. Germline CDR1 is SSHAT and CDR2 is FNYEAQ (reference sequence). The CDR3 sequence: CASSRTSGHTAETQYF. CDR3 nucleotides: TGTGCCAGCAGTCGGACTAGCGGGCACACCGCAGAGACCCAGTACTTC.

The chain recombines TRBV6-6 with TRBJ1-3; possibly TRBD1 for D (6 bases). Per germline, CDR1 MNHNY and CDR2 SVGAGI (reference sequence). The CDR3 loop spans 15 amino acids. Trimming took off 6 bases at V and 1 base at J, with 13 bases between the two ends. CDR3 in amino acids: CASSIQGSSGNTIYF. As DNA, the CDR3 is TGTGCCAGCAGCATCCAGGGGTCGTCTGGAAACACCATATATTTT.

This chain uses TRBV7-2 with TRBJ2-7; D ambiguous. CDR1 is SGHTA and CDR2 is FQGNSA in the germline V gene. The ends were cut back, 5 bases at V and 2 bases at J, with 13 bases in the middle. The CDR3 is 14 residues long. The CDR3 DNA sequence: TGTGCCAGCAGCATCAACCGGGTTGCCTACGAGCAGTACTTC. It is translated as CASSINRVAYEQYF.

This clone was seen once. The rearrangement links TRBV5-1 to TRBJ2-7; TRBD1 matches at 7 bases. Trimming at V came to 0 bases and at J to 2 bases, leaving 5 bases not matched to a gene. CDR1 is SGHRS, CDR2 YFSETQ, per germline. CDR3 length: 15 residues. CDR3 sequence reads: CASSLVLGQPYEQYF. The CDR3 DNA sequence: TGCGCCAGCAGCTTGGTACTGGGACAGCCCTACGAGCAGTACTTC.

V gene TRBV5-1 combines with J gene TRBJ1-4; possible D gene TRBD1, 5 bases. V shed 1 base and J shed 8 bases, with 9 bases lying between them. The CDR3 is 13 residues long. Germline V gives CDR1 SGHRS, CDR2 YFSETQ. In DNA form, the CDR3 reads TGCGCCAGCAGCTTGAAGGCAGGGGAAAAACTGTTTTTT. As protein: CASSLKAGEKLFF.

The rearrangement links TRBV5-1 to TRBJ2-1; 9 nucleotides agree with TRBD2. CDR1 SGHRS and CDR2 YFSETQ come from the germline V gene. The CDR3 length is 15 residues. V lost 3 bases, J lost 1 base, and 2 bases stayed unmatched. CDR3 DNA sequence: TGCGCCAGCAGCTCTGGACTAGCGTCCTACAATGAGCAGTTCTTC. It translates to CASSSGLASYNEQFF. Based on the CDR3 plus reference TRBV5-1 and TRBJ2-1, the full variable domain is KAGVTQTPRYLIKTRGQQVTLSCSPISGHRSVSWYQQTPGQGLQFLFEYFSETQRNKGNFPGRFSGRQFSNSRSEMNVSTLELGDSALYLCASSSGLASYNEQFFGPGTRLTVL.

The V call is TRBV7-2, the J call TRBJ2-1, with D uncertain. V dropped 5 bases and J dropped 4 bases, with 15 bases sitting between them. There are 15 residues in the CDR3. Germline V gene sequence: CDR1 SGHTA, CDR2 FQGNSA. In DNA form, the CDR3 reads TGTGCCAGCAGCCTCAGCGAAGGTGGGTACAATGAGCAGTTCTTC. Translating it yields CASSLSEGGYNEQFF.

The rearrangement links TRBV6-2 or TRBV6-3 to TRBJ2-1; 12 positions match TRBD2. The CDR3 runs 16 residues. Germline V gene sequence: CDR1 MNHEY, CDR2 SVGEGT. Trimming cost V 6 bases and J 9 bases; bases outside gene matches: 12. The CDR3: CASSRPLAGGPVEQFF. CDR3 nucleotide sequence: TGTGCCAGCAGCCGACCCCTAGCGGGAGGGCCGGTTGAGCAGTTCTTC.

The V call is TRBV6-2 or TRBV6-3, the J call TRBJ2-1; 7 nucleotides line up with TRBD2. Germline-derived CDR1 and CDR2 are MNHEY and SVGEGT. The V segment lost 5 bases and the J segment 0 bases; nucleotides outside the gene matches: 4. This CDR3 has 15 amino acids. The CDR3 DNA sequence: TGTGCCAGCAGTCGAGCGGGGAGCTCCTACAATGAGCAGTTCTTC. The encoded protein is CASSRAGSSYNEQFF.

V is TRBV7-2 and J is TRBJ1-6, with unresolved D. The V end was cut by 5 bases, the J end by 9 bases, with 17 bases between. The CDR3 has 15 amino acids. The V gene's germline CDR1 is SGHTA and CDR2 FQGNSA. Here the CDR3 reads CASSTSASASSPLHF. The DNA for the CDR3 is TGTGCCAGCAGCACGTCAGCGTCTGCAAGTTCACCCCTCCACTTT.

V usage is TRBV9 and J usage is TRBJ1-2; 10 bases map to TRBD1. Germline CDR1 reads SGDLS; CDR2 reads YYNGEE. J lost 2 bases, V lost 0 bases, and 13 bases had no gene match. CDR3 length equals 19 residues. The CDR3 region has the DNA TGTGCCAGCAGCGTAGTGAGGGCCGACAGGGGGCGATCCAACTATGGCTACACCTTC. This codes for CASSVVRADRGRSNYGYTF.

CDR3 nucleotide sequence: TGTGCCAGCAGTCCAACCCTCTCCGGGACAGGCTCCTACGAGCAGTACTTC. Translated, it gives CASSPTLSGTGSYEQYF. V is TRBV28 and J is TRBJ2-7, with TRBD1 matching 8 bases. The germline CDR1 and CDR2 sequences are MDHEN and SYDVKM. The V and J ends lost 5 bases and 0 bases, in that order; junction bases with no gene match: 12. The CDR3 totals 17 residues.